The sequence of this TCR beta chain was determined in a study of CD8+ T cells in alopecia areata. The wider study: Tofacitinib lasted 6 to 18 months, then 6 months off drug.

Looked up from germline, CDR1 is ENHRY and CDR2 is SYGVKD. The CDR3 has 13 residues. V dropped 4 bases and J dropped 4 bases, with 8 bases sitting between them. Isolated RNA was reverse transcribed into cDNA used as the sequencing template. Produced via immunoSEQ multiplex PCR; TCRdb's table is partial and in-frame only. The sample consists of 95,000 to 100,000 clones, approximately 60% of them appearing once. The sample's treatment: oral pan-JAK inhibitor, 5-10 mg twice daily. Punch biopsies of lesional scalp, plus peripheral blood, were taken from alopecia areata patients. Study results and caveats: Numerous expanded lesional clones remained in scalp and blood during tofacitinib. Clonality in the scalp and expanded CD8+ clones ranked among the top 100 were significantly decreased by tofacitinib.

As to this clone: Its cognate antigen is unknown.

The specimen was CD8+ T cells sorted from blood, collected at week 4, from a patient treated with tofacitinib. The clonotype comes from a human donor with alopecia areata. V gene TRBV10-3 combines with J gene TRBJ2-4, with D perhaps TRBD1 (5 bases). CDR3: CAISGQNKNIQYF. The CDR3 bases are TGTGCCATCAGTGGACAGAATAAAAACATTCAGTACTTC.